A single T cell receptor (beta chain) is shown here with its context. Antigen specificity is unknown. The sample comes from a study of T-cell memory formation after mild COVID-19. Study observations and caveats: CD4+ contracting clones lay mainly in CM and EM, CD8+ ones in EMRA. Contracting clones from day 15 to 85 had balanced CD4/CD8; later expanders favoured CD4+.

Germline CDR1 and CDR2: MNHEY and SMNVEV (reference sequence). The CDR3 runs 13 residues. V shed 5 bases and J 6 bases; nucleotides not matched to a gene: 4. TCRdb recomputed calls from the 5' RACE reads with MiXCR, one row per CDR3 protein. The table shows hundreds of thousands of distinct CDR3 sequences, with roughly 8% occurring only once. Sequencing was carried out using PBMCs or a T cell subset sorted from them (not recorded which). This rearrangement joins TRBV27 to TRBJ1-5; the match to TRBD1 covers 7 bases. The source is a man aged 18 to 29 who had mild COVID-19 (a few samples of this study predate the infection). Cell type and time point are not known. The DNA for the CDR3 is TGTGCCAGCAGTATCCAGGGGGGTCAGCCCCAGCATTTT. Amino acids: CASSIQGGQPQHF.